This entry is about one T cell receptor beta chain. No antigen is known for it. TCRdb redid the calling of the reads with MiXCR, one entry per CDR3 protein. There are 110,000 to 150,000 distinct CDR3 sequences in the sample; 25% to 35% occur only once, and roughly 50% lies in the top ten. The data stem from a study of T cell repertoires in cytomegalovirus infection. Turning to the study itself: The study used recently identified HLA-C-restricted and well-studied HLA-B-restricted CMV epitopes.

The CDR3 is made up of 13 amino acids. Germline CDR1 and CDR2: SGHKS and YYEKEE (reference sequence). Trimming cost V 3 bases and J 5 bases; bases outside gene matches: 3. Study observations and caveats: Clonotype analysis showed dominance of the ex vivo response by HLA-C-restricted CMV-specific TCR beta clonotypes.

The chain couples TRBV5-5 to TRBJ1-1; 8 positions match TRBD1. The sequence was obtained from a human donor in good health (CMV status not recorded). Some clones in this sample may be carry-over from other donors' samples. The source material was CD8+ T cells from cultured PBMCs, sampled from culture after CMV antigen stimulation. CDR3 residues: CASSSWTGTEAFF. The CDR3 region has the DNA TGTGCCAGCAGCTCCTGGACAGGGACTGAAGCTTTCTTT.